These 15 T cell receptor beta chains share one sample of origin, sequenced in a study of early T cells in non-severe SARS-CoV-2 infection. Using its own MiXCR run on the 5' RACE reads, TCRdb lists one record per CDR3 protein. Altogether tens of thousands of distinct CDR3 sequences are present, 5.5% to 8.5% being singletons, with the ten largest covering 5.5% to 7.5%. Specimen: whole blood, collected at baseline. The receptors were sampled from an adult who was a healthcare worker with PCR-confirmed SARS-CoV-2 infection or an uninfected control (not recorded which).

This clonotype has ten or more counts. The chain joins TRBV6-2 or TRBV6-3 to TRBJ2-3; the D gene could be TRBD1 or TRBD2 (5 bases each). V lost 4 bases to trimming and J lost 4 bases, with 15 bases between them. Germline V lookup: CDR1 MNHEY, CDR2 SVGEGT. The CDR3 length is 15 residues. As DNA, the CDR3 is TGTGCCAGCAGTTCCGGGGCGAGATCCGCAGATACGCAGTATTTT. Its protein is CASSSGARSADTQYF.

This clonotype was seen repeatedly, ten times or more. This chain joins TRBV25-1 and TRBJ1-2; D gene ambiguous. Germline lookup yields CDR1 MGHDK and CDR2 SYGVNS. The CDR3 is made up of 14 amino acids. V dropped 5 bases and J dropped 4 bases, with 14 bases sitting between them. The CDR3 spells CASSSTDMFYGYTF. The CDR3 DNA reads as TGTGCCAGCAGTTCAACTGACATGTTCTATGGCTACACCTTC.

This clonotype was observed at least ten times. The chain carries TRBV7-2 and TRBJ2-3, with D maybe TRBD1 (5 bases). This CDR3 region has 14 residues. The V gene lost 5 bases and the J gene lost 2 bases, with 11 bases spanning the gap. Germline values: CDR1 SGHTA, CDR2 FQGNSA. Written as DNA, the CDR3 is TGTGCCAGCAGCGACAGACCCATCACAGATACGCAGTATTTT. Translating gives CASSDRPITDTQYF.

This chain connects TRBV6-2 or TRBV6-3 to TRBJ1-3; tentative D call: TRBD1 (6 bases). The V gene's germline CDR1 is MNHEY and CDR2 SVGEGT. Trimming removed 0 bases at V and 3 bases at J, with 15 bases between. The CDR3 length is 17 residues. The CDR3 DNA sequence: TGTGCCAGCAGTTACTCCACAGGGACCTGGGATGGAAACACCATATATTTT. It codes for CASSYSTGTWDGNTIYF.

CDR3 coding DNA: TGTGCCAGCAGTACCCAGAGCGAGCAGTACTTC. Encoded protein: CASSTQSEQYF. This chain links TRBV6-6 with TRBJ2-7; D not certain. The germline V gene has CDR1 MNHNY and CDR2 SVGAGI (reference sequence). Trimming cost V 5 bases and J 6 bases, with 8 bases left between them. CDR3 length: 11 residues.

This sequence joins TRBV20-1 and TRBJ1-6, with 7 bases that match TRBD1. The CDR3 is made up of 13 amino acids. CDR1 is DFQATT and CDR2 is SNEGSKA in the germline V gene (reference sequence). V gave up 1 base and J gave up 8 bases; unmatched junction bases: 2. This chain's CDR3 is CSARVTGDSPLHF. The CDR3 region has the DNA TGCAGTGCTAGAGTAACAGGGGATTCACCCCTCCACTTT.

J is TRBJ2-3 and V is TRBV5-6, with D unclear. The CDR3 contains 11 residues. Germline V gene lookup returns CDR1 SGHDT and CDR2 YYEEEE. Trimming removed 2 bases from V and 8 bases from J, with 6 bases in between. CDR3 amino acids: CASSFATTQYF. The CDR3 region has the DNA TGTGCCAGCAGCTTCGCGACTACGCAGTATTTT.

This clonotype was seen only a few times. The rearrangement joins TRBV6-2 or TRBV6-3 to TRBJ1-1; D is uncertain. This CDR3 contains 13 residues. CDR1 is MNHEY, CDR2 SVGEGT, per germline. Deletions cut 4 bases from V and 3 bases from J, with 9 bases between. CDR3 nucleotide sequence: TGTGCCAGCAGTTTTTGGAGGGACACTGAAGCTTTCTTT. Protein sequence: CASSFWRDTEAFF.

This clonotype was observed at least ten times. J is TRBJ1-2 and V is TRBV18, with D unresolved. Trimming took off 3 bases at V and 4 bases at J, with 18 bases between the two ends. This CDR3 region has 16 residues. Germline V gene lookup returns CDR1 KGHSH and CDR2 LQKENI. The CDR3 nucleotides read TGTGCCAGCTCACCTCTGGATGCGGGAGGCGGCTATGGCTACACCTTC. It encodes CASSPLDAGGGYGYTF.

This clonotype was seen at least ten times. This chain joins TRBV19 and TRBJ2-5; D is unresolved. Germline loops: CDR1 LNHDA, CDR2 SQIVND (reference sequence). The ends were cut back, 5 bases at V and 5 bases at J, with 12 bases in the middle. This CDR3 region has 13 residues. This CDR3 reads CASSRVVTETQYF. Written as DNA, the CDR3 is TGTGCCAGTAGTCGCGTGGTAACGGAGACCCAGTACTTC.

This clonotype was seen many times. This chain connects TRBV12-3 or TRBV12-4 to TRBJ2-7; D uncertain. The CDR3 has 11 amino acids. V lost 2 bases and J 5 bases, leaving 4 bases between the germline ends. Here the CDR3 DNA reads TGTGCCAGCAGTTTACGGAACGAGCAGTACTTC. Its translation: CASSLRNEQYF.

V and J are TRBV27 and TRBJ1-2; D is undetermined. Looked up from germline, CDR1 is MNHEY and CDR2 is SMNVEV (reference sequence). CDR3 size: 14 residues. V lost 3 bases and J 0 bases, leaving 8 bases between the germline ends. CDR3 in DNA: TGTGCCAGCAGTTTTCTGGGAGCTAACTATGGCTACACCTTC. The encoded protein is CASSFLGANYGYTF.

This clonotype was seen only a few times. The genes are TRBV6-5 and TRBJ2-3; D possibly matches TRBD1 or TRBD2 (5 bases each). With 7 bases removed from V and 1 base from J, the gap between germline ends came to 12 bases. Germline V gene lookup returns CDR1 MNHEY and CDR2 SVGAGI. This CDR3 region has 14 residues. CDR3 DNA sequence: TGTGCCAGCAACCGGGGCTACGGCACAGATACGCAGTATTTT. It yields the protein CASNRGYGTDTQYF.

This clonotype was found many times. This chain joins TRBV6-1 and TRBJ2-1; either TRBD1 or TRBD2 may supply D (6 bases each). The CDR3 consists of 15 residues. Germline values: CDR1 MNHNS, CDR2 SASEGT. Between the trimmed V and J ends, which lost 5 bases and 6 bases, there was a span of 17 bases. CDR3 DNA: TGTGCCAGCAGTTTCTTAGGGGGGCCCTTCAATGAGCAGTTCTTC. It is translated as CASSFLGGPFNEQFF.

Many counts were recorded for this clonotype. The V and J genes are TRBV20-1 and TRBJ2-7, with TRBD2 matching over 12 bases. Germline V gives CDR1 DFQATT, CDR2 SNEGSKA (reference sequence). Germline trimming cut 5 bases from V and 3 bases from J; bases unmatched to any gene: 14. The CDR3 length is 17 residues. CDR3 in DNA: TGCAGTGCTGAGCGGTCTAGCGGGGGGGATGGTAGCTACGAGCAGTACTTC. This codes for CSAERSSGGDGSYEQYF.